This T cell receptor (beta chain) was retrieved from a study of blood T cell repertoires in COVID-19. The method was immunoSEQ multiplex PCR; TCRdb's version includes in-frame clones alone and lacks a portion of them. The sample consists of over 100,000 clones, 81% of them appearing once. The CDR3 runs 15 residues. CDR1 is MDHEN and CDR2 is SYDVKM in the germline V gene. Trimming stripped 6 bases from V and 2 bases from J, with 16 bases between. This receptor was obtained from a human donor in a cohort sampled during active COVID-19. The gene calls are TRBV28 and TRBJ1-1, with D perhaps TRBD1 (6 bases). The source material was peripheral blood. The CDR3 DNA sequence: TGTGCCAGCAGCCGGGGGGGCCTACTAAACACTGAAGCTTTCTTT. It specifies CASSRGGLLNTEAFF.